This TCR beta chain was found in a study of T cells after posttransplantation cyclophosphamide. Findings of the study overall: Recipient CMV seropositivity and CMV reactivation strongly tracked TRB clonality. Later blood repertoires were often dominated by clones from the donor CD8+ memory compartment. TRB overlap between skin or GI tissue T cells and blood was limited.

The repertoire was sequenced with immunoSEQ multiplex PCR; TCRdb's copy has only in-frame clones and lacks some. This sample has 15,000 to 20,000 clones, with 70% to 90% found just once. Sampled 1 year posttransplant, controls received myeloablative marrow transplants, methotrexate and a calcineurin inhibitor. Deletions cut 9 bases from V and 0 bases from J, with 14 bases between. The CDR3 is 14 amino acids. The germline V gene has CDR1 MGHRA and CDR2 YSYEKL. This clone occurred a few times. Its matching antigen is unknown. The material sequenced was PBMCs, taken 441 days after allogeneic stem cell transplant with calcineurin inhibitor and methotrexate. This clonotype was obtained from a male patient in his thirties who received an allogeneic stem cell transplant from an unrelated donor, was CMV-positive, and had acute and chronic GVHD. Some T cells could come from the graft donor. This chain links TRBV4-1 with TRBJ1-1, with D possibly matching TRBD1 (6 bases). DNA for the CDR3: TGCGCCAGTGGGTTGACAGGACTGAACACTGAAGCTTTCTTT. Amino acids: CASGLTGLNTEAFF.